Included here is one T cell receptor beta chain sequence, with context. This clonotype was detected a few times. The antigen it recognizes is unknown. Base-call qualities are not available, and no considerably larger clone is one nucleotide away. This record belongs to a study of regulatory T cells in long-lasting Graves disease (dated by TCRdb to 2020 to 2022). A note on the overall study: Patients with newly diagnosed Graves' disease had been on antithyroid drugs for under 3 months. The study was registered as a clinical trial and conducted in China. A total of about 33 samples underwent TCR sequencing: around 13 from persistent and some 20 from newly diagnosed Graves' disease patients. Persistent Graves' disease patients were compared with newly diagnosed Graves' disease patients by peripheral blood TCR sequencing and RNA sequencing. Study-level results and caveats: Preferential use of TRBV28, TRBJ1-2 and TRBJ2-5 was observed in persistent disease, whereas TRBV20-1 and TRBJ2-1 were favored in newly diagnosed disease. More public clonotypes were shared among persistent patients (over 2,500) than among newly diagnosed patients (roughly 1,000). The authors acknowledged the small sample size as a limitation that may reduce accuracy. Only the TCR beta chain was sequenced and analyzed. Persistent Graves' disease patients showed lower TCR Shannon entropy and fewer highly expanded clones than newly diagnosed patients, suggesting clonal expansion. Only peripheral blood was studied, because thyroid tissue, the primary lesion, was inaccessible.

Library construction relied on multiplex PCR. Sequencing took place on an Illumina HiSeq 4000. iRepertoire HTBI primers and Arm-PCR amplification of CDR3 regions were used to construct TCR beta libraries. PCR products were gel purified before sequencing. The study's own analysis went as follows. Across samples, around 58 TRBV and 12 to 15 TRBJ segments were identified and used for gene usage analysis of CDR3 amino acid clonotypes. Filtered high-quality paired reads were merged into contigs using COPE and FqMerger. BLAST was used to align contigs to IMGT TRBV, TRBD and TRBJ reference genes, and CDR3 was defined according to IMGT. Any clonotype with a frequency above 0.1% was counted as a highly expanded clone. Repertoire diversity was measured by Shannon entropy, and V-J evenness by the Gini coefficient. A clonotype was considered public if more than one individual shared it. TCRdb passed the public sequencing reads through fastp at Q25 and MiXCR, retaining productive beta sequences. Each entry merges the rows of one CDR3 protein and shows their most common DNA and genes. Here the V and J calls rest on TCRdb's processing, not on the authors' analysis. The sample includes 400,000 to 500,000 distinct CDR3 sequences, with 14% observed a single time. The ten largest account for approximately 17% of the sample.

The time point label here, explained by the study, means: newly diagnosed GD, antithyroid drugs for less than 3 months. RNA was extracted from PBMCs in TRIzol for both TCR sequencing and RNA sequencing. The diagnosis of Graves' disease was made according to American Thyroid Association guidelines. The patients came from an endocrinology department in Xi'an, China. Each patient gave approximately 10 milliliters of peripheral blood, collected in an EDTA anticoagulant tube. Ficoll Paque Plus density gradient separation was used to isolate PBMCs, and no additional T cell sorting was done. An Agilent 2100 Bioanalyzer and agarose gel were used to assess RNA quality, and a NanoDrop 2000 was used to measure RNA concentration. From the cysteine through the phenylalanine, the CDR3 covers 13 amino acids. The sequence is cut down to CDR3 DNA, 39 bases in frame from base 1. A distance of 9 bases separates the germline ends of V and J, which lose 6 bases and 0 bases respectively. Per the germline V gene (reference sequence), GTSNPN is the CDR1 and SVGIG is the CDR2.

Separately, the same data were catalogued under a study of T cells in Graves' hyperthyroidism and ophthalmopathy. The second investigation adds: Stable Graves' hyperthyroidism was defined as the absence of progression to ophthalmopathy over 18 months of follow-up. Hyperthyroidism patients were newly diagnosed, had a disease duration of under 2 months, and were aged 18 to 65 years. The study excluded patients with uncontrolled infections, other autoimmune diseases, pregnancy or lactation. Diagnoses were based on clinical symptoms, serum thyroxine and TRAb, thyroid ultrasound and orbital computed tomography. For the first round of RT-PCR on the TCR CDR3, the HTBI primer set was used together with the Qiagen OneStep RT-PCR kit. Blood samples also contained most of the expanded thyroid clonotypes (frequency above 0.001), which suggests that blood repertoires may reflect thyroid immune responses. In cross-validation, a model built on a 13 V-J signature told ophthalmopathy apart from stable hyperthyroidism with approximately 90% sensitivity and approximately 81% specificity, and in testing the same model reached 80%/75%. In validation, progression to ophthalmopathy was predicted by the model with 55% to 71% sensitivity and about 72% specificity, a median of roughly 6 months before onset. A discovery cohort of about a hundred patients, about 43 with Graves' ophthalmopathy and more than 55 with stable Graves' hyperthyroidism, was used to find distinguishing TCR V-J signatures. Prospective prediction of ophthalmopathy was tested in an independent validation cohort of approximately 19 hyperthyroidism patients and roughly 16 patients who later progressed to ophthalmopathy. The approximately 90 discovery patients were randomly split 7:3 into training and test sets. In roughly six Graves' hyperthyroidism patients, the study also compared T-cell repertoires from thyroid tissue with T-cell repertoires from blood. After sampling, hyperthyroidism patients received methimazole starting at 30 mg daily, and ophthalmopathy patients received high-dose intravenous methylprednisolone. The libraries were constructed in a second round of multiplex PCR and then size-selected and purified. The libraries were sequenced on an Illumina HiSeq2000 using paired-end 100 bp reads. SOAPnuke was used to process the raw data, with reads discarded if the reads contained adapters or uncalled bases, had a mean Phred below 15, or lacked an exact constant-primer or identifier match. COPE v1.2.5 was used to merge the high-quality paired reads, and each unique nucleotide sequence was defined as a clonotype. MiTCR v1.1 was used to align clonotypes to the IMGT TRBV, TRBD and TRBJ reference segments. The analysis was restricted to V-J combinations with a frequency above 0.0001, which together covered 99.2% of the repertoires. A TCS score was defined as the ratio of F50 (clonal expansion) to E x V (chaos), with BLOSUM62-based TCRdist applied between CDR3 peptides within each V-J. Welch's t-statistics and random forest reduced 500 to 650 V-J features to 10 to 15, which were used in a naive Bayes classifier (R e1071). No statistical method was used to fix the sample size in advance, and group allocation was not hidden from the investigators. According to the paper, TCR Vbeta CDR3 sequencing was carried out on approximately 140 peripheral blood samples, which came from fewer than 50 ophthalmopathy, around 74 hyperthyroidism and roughly 17 progressor patients.

The chain is assembled from TRBV30 and TRBJ1-3, with no confidently assigned D gene. This receptor was obtained from a woman aged 50 to 65 with Graves disease. Donor details come from another sample of the same person, matched by shared clones. The material was peripheral blood mononuclear cells (PBMCs), obtained at new diagnosis, from a patient treated with antithyroid drugs. CDR3 protein: CACREFSGNTIYF. The DNA sequence reads TGTGCCTGCCGGGAGTTCTCTGGAAACACCATATATTTT.